These 26 T cell receptor beta chains came from one sample sequenced in a study of PD-1 blockade in mismatch repair-deficient tumors. Repertoires were generated with immunoSEQ multiplex PCR, while TCRdb's copy carries only in-frame clones and drops some. Seen here are around 25,000 clones, approximately 83% observed once, and the top ten hold 20%. Here the sequenced sample was peripheral blood, taken 12 weeks after starting pembrolizumab. These receptors all come from an adult with mismatch repair-deficient cancer.

This chain links TRBV19 with TRBJ2-7; D may be TRBD1 or TRBD2 (6 bases each). Germline V gene data show CDR1 as LNHDA and CDR2 as SQIVND (reference sequence). V dropped 2 bases and J dropped 2 bases, with 10 bases sitting between them. The CDR3 is made up of 14 amino acids. In DNA form, the CDR3 reads TGTGCCAGTAGTATACACCGGGGGCCCTACGAGCAGTACTTC. Its protein is CASSIHRGPYEQYF.

The J gene is TRBJ2-1, the V gene TRBV5-6; TRBD1 matches 8 bases. After removal of 4 bases from V and 10 bases from J, the junction contained 13 bases not matched to a gene. Germline V gene sequence: CDR1 SGHDT, CDR2 YYEEEE. The CDR3 sequence is 15 residues long. CDR3 DNA: TGTGCCAGCAGCGCCGGACAGGGCCCCTGGAGGGAGCAGTTCTTC. It yields the protein CASSAGQGPWREQFF.

This clone appeared a single time. J is TRBJ2-2 and V is TRBV11-3; 7 bases fit TRBD1. CDR3 length: 14 amino acids. From germline, CDR1 is SGHNT and CDR2 YENEEA. Trimming at V came to 5 bases and at J to 9 bases, leaving 9 bases not matched to a gene. For the CDR3, the DNA is TGTGCCAGCAGCGCCGGGACAGACCCCCGGGAGCTGTTTTTT. This sequence encodes CASSAGTDPRELFF.

The chain joins TRBV21-1 to TRBJ2-2; the table's D call, TRBD2, has no DNA check behind it. TRBV21-1 is a pseudogene. The CDR3 spans 18 residues. CDR3 coding DNA: TGTGCCAGCAGCTACCCGTGGATCCGAGGAAGTGACACCGGGGAGCTGTTTTTT. Translating it yields CASSYPWIRGSDTGELFF.

J is TRBJ2-7 and V is TRBV7-9; 7 bases are shared with TRBD1. V was pared by 5 bases and J by 7 bases, with 5 bases of the junction left unmatched. This CDR3 has 12 residues. Germline V gene lookup returns CDR1 SEHNR and CDR2 FQNEAQ (reference sequence). This CDR3 reads CASSRDRDEQYF. Here the CDR3 DNA reads TGTGCCAGCAGCCGTGACAGGGATGAGCAGTACTTC.

This clone has only one observation. The chain combines TRBV6-5 with TRBJ2-1; 8 bases agree with TRBD2. This CDR3 spans 14 amino acids. Per the germline V gene, CDR1 is MNHEY and CDR2 is SVGAGI. V was pared by 2 bases and J by 9 bases, with 6 bases of the junction left unmatched. The CDR3 reads CASSYTGLAVEQFF. DNA for the CDR3: TGTGCCAGCAGTTACACAGGACTAGCAGTTGAGCAGTTCTTC.

This chain uses TRBV11-2 with TRBJ1-1; D is uncertain. Looked up from germline, CDR1 is SGHAT and CDR2 is FQNNGV. The V end lost 2 bases, the J end lost 1 base, and 20 bases lay between the germline ends. CDR3 size: 18 residues. The CDR3 reads CASSLRSPSVSANTEAFF. As DNA, the CDR3 is TGTGCCAGCAGCTTAAGGTCCCCCTCCGTAAGTGCGAACACTGAAGCTTTCTTT.

The chain links TRBV6-1 to TRBJ2-7; D not certain. This CDR3 spans 12 amino acids. Germline values: CDR1 MNHNS, CDR2 SASEGT. V was pared by 6 bases and J by 0 bases, with 6 bases between. CDR3 residues: CASSRSSYEQYF. CDR3 DNA sequence: TGTGCCAGCAGCCGCTCCTCCTACGAGCAGTACTTC.

The chain is built from TRBV7-8 and TRBJ2-3; 7 bases match TRBD1. The CDR3 covers 14 residues. Unmatched junction bases numbered 7, after V lost 3 bases and J lost 7 bases. Germline V gene data show CDR1 as SGHVS and CDR2 as FQNEAQ. DNA of the CDR3: TGTGCCAGCAGCTTTACGATACAGGGGAATACGCAGTATTTT. It encodes CASSFTIQGNTQYF.

The V gene is TRBV5-1, the J gene TRBJ2-2; 10 positions agree with TRBD2. V trimming: 4 bases; J trimming: 5 bases; junction bases outside the gene matches: 8. The CDR3 length is 16 residues. Germline loops: CDR1 SGHRS, CDR2 YFSETQ. CDR3 bases: TGCGCCAGCAGCCTAACTAGCGGGGCAAGAACCGGGGAGCTGTTTTTT. Its translation: CASSLTSGARTGELFF.

The genes are TRBV12-5 and TRBJ2-5; D gene unclear. V was pared by 4 bases and J by 3 bases, with 9 bases between. The V gene's germline CDR1 is LGHNT and CDR2 FRNRAP. CDR3 length: 13 amino acids. In DNA form, the CDR3 reads TGTGCTAGTGGTTCATACCTCGAAGAGACCCAGTACTTC. Translating it yields CASGSYLEETQYF.

This rearrangement joins TRBV5-1 to TRBJ1-3; 7 nucleotides match TRBD1. The J segment lost 4 bases and the V segment lost 2 bases, leaving 6 bases of the junction unmatched. CDR3 length equals 15 residues. Germline V gives CDR1 SGHRS, CDR2 YFSETQ. The CDR3 spells CASSFGDRIGNTIYF. The CDR3, as DNA: TGCGCCAGCAGCTTCGGGGACAGAATAGGAAACACCATATATTTT.

This chain links TRBV5-6 with TRBJ2-3; D unclear. The germline gives CDR1 SGHDT, CDR2 YYEEEE. The length of the CDR3 is 11 residues. Trimming left V 2 bases short and J 5 bases short, with 3 bases between. CDR3 residues: CASSFEDTQYF. The CDR3 DNA follows: TGTGCCAGCAGCTTCGAAGATACGCAGTATTTT. The full variable domain, in which reference TRBV5-6 and TRBJ2-3 provide the parts outside the CDR3, is DAGVTQSPTHLIKTRGQQVTLRCSPKSGHDTVSWYQQALGQGPQFIFQYYEEEERQRGNFPDRFSGHQFPNYSSELNVNALLLGDSALYLCASSFEDTQYFGPGTRLTVL.

The rearrangement joins TRBV27 to TRBJ2-3; TRBD1 agrees at 7 bases. The trim removed 8 bases at V and 2 bases at J, leaving 4 bases unmatched. Germline V gene sequence: CDR1 MNHEY, CDR2 SMNVEV (reference sequence). The CDR3 consists of 13 residues. CDR3 in DNA: TGTGCCAGCCGGGGACAGAACACAGATACGCAGTATTTT. It yields the protein CASRGQNTDTQYF.

The rearrangement links TRBV15 to TRBJ2-3; D unclear. Germline V CDR1 and CDR2: LNHNV, YYDKDF (reference sequence). V lost 3 bases to trimming and J lost 0 bases, with 4 bases between them. CDR3 length: 13 residues. The CDR3: CATSRTSTDTQYF. Written as DNA, the CDR3 is TGTGCCACCAGCAGGACTAGCACAGATACGCAGTATTTT.

The rearrangement links TRBV11-2 to TRBJ2-7; 10 bases align to TRBD2. This CDR3 has 16 amino acids. The germline V gene encodes CDR1 SGHAT and CDR2 FQNNGV. The trim removed 1 base at V and 0 bases at J, leaving 3 bases unmatched. The DNA of the CDR3 is TGTGCCAGCAGCTTAGGTCTAGCGGGAGACTCCTACGAGCAGTACTTC. This sequence encodes CASSLGLAGDSYEQYF.

The V gene is TRBV28, the J gene TRBJ1-4; D not certain. Trimming removed 3 bases at V and 0 bases at J, with 11 bases between. The germline V gene has CDR1 MDHEN and CDR2 SYDVKM. CDR3 length: 16 residues. The CDR3 here is CASSLGISTTNEKLFF. The CDR3, as DNA: TGTGCCAGCAGTTTGGGTATATCGACAACTAATGAAAAACTGTTTTTT.

The chain joins TRBV11-2 to TRBJ2-6; 7 bases agree with TRBD1. With 9 bases clipped from V and 1 base from J, the junction kept 6 bases outside the gene matches. Germline CDR1 and CDR2: SGHAT and FQNNGV. The CDR3 is 15 residues long. The CDR3 coding sequence is TGTGCCAGTTCGGGACAGCCTTCTGGGGCCAACGTCCTGACTTTC. Encoded protein: CASSGQPSGANVLTF.

The chain recombines TRBV5-1 with TRBJ2-3; 8 bases fit TRBD1. Germline V gene data show CDR1 as SGHRS and CDR2 as YFSETQ. The ends lost 0 bases at V and 6 bases at J; junction bases unmatched: 3. The CDR3 has 14 residues. The CDR3 nucleotides are TGCGCCAGCAGCTTGGGGACAGGGTTGGATACGCAGTATTTT. The encoded protein is CASSLGTGLDTQYF. Using reference TRBV5-1 and TRBJ2-3 for the parts outside the CDR3, the full variable domain is KAGVTQTPRYLIKTRGQQVTLSCSPISGHRSVSWYQQTPGQGLQFLFEYFSETQRNKGNFPGRFSGRQFSNSRSEMNVSTLELGDSALYLCASSLGTGLDTQYFGPGTRLTVL.

The rearrangement joins TRBV7-8 to TRBJ1-5; D may be TRBD1 (5 bases). The CDR3 is 15 residues long. The germline V and J ends were trimmed by 2 bases and 4 bases, with 12 bases remaining between them. In germline, CDR1 is SGHVS, CDR2 FQNEAQ. The CDR3 sequence is CASSLFGTANQPQHF. The CDR3 nucleotides are TGTGCCAGCAGCTTATTCGGGACCGCAAATCAGCCCCAGCATTTT.

V gene TRBV4-3 combines with J gene TRBJ2-2; 12 positions agree with TRBD2. CDR1 is LGHNA and CDR2 is YSLEER in the germline V gene. The J segment lost 5 bases and the V segment lost 4 bases, leaving 11 bases of the junction unmatched. This CDR3 has 18 amino acids. CDR3 sequence (DNA): TGCGCCAGCAGCCTAGGAACGACTAGCGGGAGAGGAACCGGGGAGCTGTTTTTT. It translates to CASSLGTTSGRGTGELFF.

CDR3 DNA: TGTGCCAGCAGTTTATGGGAGGGAGGCTACAATGAGCAGTTCTTC. It translates to CASSLWEGGYNEQFF. The genes are TRBV27 and TRBJ2-1, with 7 bases lining up with TRBD2. Germline V gene lookup returns CDR1 MNHEY and CDR2 SMNVEV (reference sequence). V shed 1 base and J 3 bases; nucleotides not matched to a gene: 3. CDR3 length: 15 residues.

The chain uses TRBV5-1 and TRBJ2-7, with a weak D call TRBD1 (6 bases). There are 14 residues in the CDR3. The V and J ends lost 2 bases and 2 bases respectively, with 11 bases between them. The germline V gene encodes CDR1 SGHRS and CDR2 YFSETQ. The CDR3 DNA sequence: TGCGCCAGCAGCTTCGGGGACACCCCCTACGAGCAGTACTTC. It yields the protein CASSFGDTPYEQYF.

The chain recombines TRBV5-1 with TRBJ2-2; possible D gene TRBD1, 5 bases. V lost 1 base to trimming and J lost 8 bases, with 15 bases between them. From germline, CDR1 is SGHRS and CDR2 YFSETQ. This CDR3 has 15 residues. The CDR3 coding sequence is TGCGCCAGCAGCTTGACCTCAGGGCCCATTGGGGAGCTGTTTTTT. Translated: CASSLTSGPIGELFF.

This chain uses TRBV15 with TRBJ1-4, with D unclear. Between the trimmed V and J ends, which lost 0 bases and 8 bases, there was a span of 10 bases. Germline-derived CDR1 and CDR2 are LNHNV and YYDKDF (reference sequence). CDR3 length equals 14 residues. For the CDR3, the DNA is TGTGCCACCAGCAGAGATGCGGTTCGAGAAAAACTGTTTTTT. Its protein product is CATSRDAVREKLFF.

This clone was detected a few times. The V gene is TRBV4-3, the J gene TRBJ2-7; no reliable D call. V lost 0 bases, J lost 3 bases, and 15 bases lay in between. Germline assignment: CDR1 LGHNA and CDR2 YSLEER. The CDR3 is 16 amino acids. The CDR3 nucleotides are TGCGCCAGCAGCCAAGATTTGGCCGGATATATCTACGAGCAGTACTTC. This codes for CASSQDLAGYIYEQYF.